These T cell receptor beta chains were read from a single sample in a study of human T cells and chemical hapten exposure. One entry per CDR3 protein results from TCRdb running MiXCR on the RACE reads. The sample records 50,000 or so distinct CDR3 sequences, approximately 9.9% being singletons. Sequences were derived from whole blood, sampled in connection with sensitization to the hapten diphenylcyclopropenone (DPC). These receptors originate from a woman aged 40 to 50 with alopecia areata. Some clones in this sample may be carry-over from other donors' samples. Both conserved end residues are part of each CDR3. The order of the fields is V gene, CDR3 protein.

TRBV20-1 CSAREQMNTEAFF
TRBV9 CASSLRTADTQYF
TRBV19 CASSPGWRGTTYEQYF
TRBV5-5 CASSRAGLETQYF
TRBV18 CASSLTIASSPEQYF
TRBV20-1 CSANKHPGQGVSPLHF
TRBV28 CASSTNPGTQVETQYF
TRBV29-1 CSVEDRAQRKNIQYF
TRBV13 CASRETNTGELFF
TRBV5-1 CATRTESTDTQYF
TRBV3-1 CASRLDGYNEQFF
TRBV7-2 CASSFLSALNTEAFF
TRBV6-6 CASRLGGTDTQYF
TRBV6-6 CASKGTGDSYEQYF
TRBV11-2 CASSFVVGTDTQYF
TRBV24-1 CATGRRYQETQYF
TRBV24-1 CATSDPMTGSLYNEQFF
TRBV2 CATGNPNYGYTF
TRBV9 CASSYPGEIAGELFF
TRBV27 CASSPEGAVSPLHF
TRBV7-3 CASSISRDRTGELFF
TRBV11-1 CASSDWLGEETQYF
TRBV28 CASKTGGSNEKLFF
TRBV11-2 CASSPTGPNYGYTF
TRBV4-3 CASSPSAYSGANVLTF
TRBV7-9 CASSRLESDTQYF
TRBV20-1 CSARLGANQPQHF
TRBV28 CASSLRDSYTEAFF
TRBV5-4 CASSLAGLRGTQYF
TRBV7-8 CASSLALSYTDTQYF
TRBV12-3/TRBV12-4 CASRLLAGNYNEQFF
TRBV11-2 CASSYGGLEQYF